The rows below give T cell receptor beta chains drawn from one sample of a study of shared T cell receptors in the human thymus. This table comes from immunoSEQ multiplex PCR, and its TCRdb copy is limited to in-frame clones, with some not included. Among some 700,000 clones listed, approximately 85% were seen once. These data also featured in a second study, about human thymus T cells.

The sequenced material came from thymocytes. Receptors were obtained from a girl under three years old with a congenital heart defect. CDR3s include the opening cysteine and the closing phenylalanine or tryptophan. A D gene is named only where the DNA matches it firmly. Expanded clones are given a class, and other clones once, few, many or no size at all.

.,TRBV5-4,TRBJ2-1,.,CASSLGDSYIGNEQFF,TGTGCCAGCAGCTTGGGCGACAGTTACATTGGCAATGAGCAGTTCTTC
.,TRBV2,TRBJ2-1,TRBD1,CASVRPGQGSYNEQFF,TGTGCCAGCGTCCGACCGGGACAGGGTTCCTACAATGAGCAGTTCTTC
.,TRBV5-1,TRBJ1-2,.,CASSPDSNYGYTF,TGCGCCAGCAGCCCTGACAGTAACTATGGCTACACCTTC
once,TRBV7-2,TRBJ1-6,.,CASSLGTQSESPLHF,TGTGCCAGCAGCTTAGGAACACAGTCCGAGTCACCCCTCCACTTT
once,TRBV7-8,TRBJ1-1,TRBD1,CASSSRDRGFSEAFF,TGTGCCAGCAGCTCTCGGGACAGGGGGTTTAGTGAAGCTTTCTTT
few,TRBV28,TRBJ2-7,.,CASSFVPPRTDNYPAYEQYF,TGTGCCAGCAGTTTTGTACCCCCACGGACAGATAATTACCCAGCCTACGAGCAGTACTTC
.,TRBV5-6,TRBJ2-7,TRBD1,CASSHGQGFPYYEQYF,TGTGCCAGCAGCCACGGACAGGGATTTCCCTATTACGAGCAGTACTTC
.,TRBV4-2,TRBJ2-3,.,CASSPSVSDTQYF,TGTGCCAGCAGCCCAAGCGTATCAGATACGCAGTATTTT
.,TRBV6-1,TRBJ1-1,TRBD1,CASSGAGTGKGLGAFF,TGTGCCAGCAGTGGCGCCGGGACAGGGAAGGGCCTTGGGGCTTTCTTT
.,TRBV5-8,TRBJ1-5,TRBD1,CASSPRDSSNQPQHF,TGTGCCAGCAGCCCTAGGGACAGTAGCAATCAGCCCCAGCATTTT
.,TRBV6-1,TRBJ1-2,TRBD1,CASSDDRALRYGYTF,TGTGCCAGCAGTGATGACAGGGCCTTAAGATATGGCTACACCTTC
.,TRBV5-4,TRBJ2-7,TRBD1,CASSFGTGGDEQYF,TGTGCCAGCAGCTTTGGGACAGGGGGCGACGAGCAGTACTTC
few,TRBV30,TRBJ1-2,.,CAWSAQLANYGYTF,TGTGCCTGGAGTGCGCAATTAGCTAACTATGGCTACACCTTC
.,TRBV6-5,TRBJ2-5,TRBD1,CASSTDRNQETQYF,TGTGCCAGCAGTACGGACAGGAACCAAGAGACCCAGTACTTC
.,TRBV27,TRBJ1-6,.,CTSRVAKSPLHF,TGTACCAGCAGGGTAGCCAAATCCCCCCTCCACTTT
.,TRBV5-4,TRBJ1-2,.,CASSKHWSIGDYGYTF,TGTGCCAGCAGCAAACACTGGTCCATCGGGGACTATGGCTACACCTTC
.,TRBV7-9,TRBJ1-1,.,CASSFSRPKRHRSEAFF,TGTGCCAGCAGCTTCTCACGCCCTAAAAGACACAGGAGTGAAGCTTTCTTT
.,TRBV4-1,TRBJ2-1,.,CASSQTKPSYNEQFF,TGCGCCAGCAGTCAAACTAAACCCTCCTACAATGAGCAGTTCTTC
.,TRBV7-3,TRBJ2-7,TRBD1,CASSLTGDHYEQYF,TGTGCCAGCAGCTTGACAGGGGACCACTACGAGCAGTACTTC
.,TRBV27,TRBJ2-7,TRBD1,CASSWTGPSYEQYF,TGTGCCAGCAGTTGGACAGGTCCCTCCTACGAGCAGTACTTC
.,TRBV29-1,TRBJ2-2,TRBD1,CSVPGQGASNTGELFF,TGCAGCGTACCCGGGCAGGGGGCCTCGAACACCGGGGAGCTGTTTTTT
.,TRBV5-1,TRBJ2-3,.,CASSPPLAPHTDTQYF,TGCGCCAGCAGCCCCCCTTTGGCTCCCCACACAGATACGCAGTATTTT
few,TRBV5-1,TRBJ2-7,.,CASSLGQIRYEQYF,TGCGCCAGCAGCTTGGGACAGATAAGATACGAGCAGTACTTC
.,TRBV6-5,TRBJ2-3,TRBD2,CASSYGGGATDTQYF,TGTGCCAGCAGTTATGGCGGGGGGGCCACAGATACGCAGTATTTT
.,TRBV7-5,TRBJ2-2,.,CARSLFGPSGGNTGELFF,TGTGCCAGAAGCCTATTCGGTCCTAGCGGGGGTAACACCGGGGAGCTGTTTTTT
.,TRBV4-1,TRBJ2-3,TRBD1,CASSRGTGNSTDTQYF,TGCGCCAGCAGCCGCGGGACAGGCAACAGCACAGATACGCAGTATTTT
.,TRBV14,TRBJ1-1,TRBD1,CASSQRTWTGLNTEAFF,TGTGCCAGCAGCCAGCGCACTTGGACAGGGCTGAACACTGAAGCTTTCTTT
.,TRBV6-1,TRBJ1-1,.,CATSTGKTEAFF,TGTGCCACCTCGACAGGAAAAACTGAAGCTTTCTTT
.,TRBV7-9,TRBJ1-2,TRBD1,CASSLGQQTIYGYTF,TGTGCCAGCAGCTTGGGACAGCAGACAATCTATGGCTACACCTTC
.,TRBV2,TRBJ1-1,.,CASYRALGPEAFF,TGTGCCAGTTACAGGGCCCTTGGTCCTGAAGCTTTCTTT
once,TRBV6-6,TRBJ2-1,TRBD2,CASSGLAGLYNEQFF,TGTGCCAGCAGTGGACTAGCGGGGCTTTACAATGAGCAGTTCTTC
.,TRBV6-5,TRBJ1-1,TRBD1,CASSYSTGVCEAFF,TGTGCCAGCAGTTACAGTACAGGGGTTTGCGAAGCTTTCTTT
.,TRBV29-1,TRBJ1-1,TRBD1,CSVGGQLNTEAFF,TGCAGCGTTGGGGGACAGTTAAACACTGAAGCTTTCTTT
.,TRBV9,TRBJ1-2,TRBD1,CASRLLTRGRTYGYTF,TGTGCCAGCAGGCTATTAACCAGGGGGCGGACGTATGGCTACACCTTC
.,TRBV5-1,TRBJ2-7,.,CASSLGGLLSYEQYF,TGCGCCAGCAGCTTGGGCGGGTTACTCTCCTACGAGCAGTACTTC
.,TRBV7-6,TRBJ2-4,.,CASSPRPDSTIQYF,TGTGCCAGCAGTCCCCGACCGGACAGTACCATTCAGTACTTC
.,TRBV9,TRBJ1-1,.,CASSVVSVPNEAFF,TGTGCCAGCAGCGTAGTCTCGGTGCCTAATGAAGCTTTCTTT
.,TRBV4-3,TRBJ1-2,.,CASSQGGGRVRGGYTF,TGCGCCAGCAGCCAAGGCGGGGGCAGGGTAAGGGGTGGCTACACCTTC
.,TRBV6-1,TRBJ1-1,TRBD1,CASSLQGAWPRAFF,TGTGCCAGCAGTCTACAGGGGGCCTGGCCGCGAGCTTTCTTT
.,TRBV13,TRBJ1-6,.,CASSRDTGSPLHF,TGTGCCAGCAGCAGGGACACCGGGTCACCCCTCCACTTT
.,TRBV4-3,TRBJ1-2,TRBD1,CASSQEKRLDRGVEGYTF,TGCGCCAGCAGCCAAGAAAAGCGTCTGGACAGGGGGGTTGAAGGCTACACCTTC
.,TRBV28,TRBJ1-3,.,CASSSTGSGNTIYF,TGTGCCAGCAGTTCGACGGGCTCTGGAAACACCATATATTTT
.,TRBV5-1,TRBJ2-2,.,CASSSRRTETGELFF,TGCGCCAGCAGCTCCCGGAGGACAGAGACCGGGGAGCTGTTTTTT
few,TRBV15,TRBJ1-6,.,CATSIAGGSYNSPLHF,TGTGCCACCAGCATTGCTGGGGGGTCCTATAATTCACCCCTCCACTTT
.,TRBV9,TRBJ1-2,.,CASSGGRDSTVTPSGYTF,TGTGCCAGCAGCGGAGGGCGAGACTCCACTGTAACACCCTCGGGCTACACCTTC
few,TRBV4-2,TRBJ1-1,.,CASTNRVNAEAFF,TGTGCCAGCACAAACAGGGTTAACGCTGAAGCTTTCTTT
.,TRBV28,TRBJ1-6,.,CASKWGGGFTSPLHF,TGTGCCAGCAAGTGGGGCGGGGGATTTACTTCACCCCTCCACTTT
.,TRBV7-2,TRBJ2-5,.,CASSLGWGVVDQETQYF,TGTGCCAGCAGCTTAGGATGGGGAGTAGTTGATCAAGAGACCCAGTACTTC
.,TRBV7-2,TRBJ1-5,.,CASSFGRGFQPQHF,TGTGCCAGCAGCTTCGGGAGGGGCTTTCAGCCCCAGCATTTT
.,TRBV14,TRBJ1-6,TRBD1,CASSPIGTGDSPLHF,TGTGCCAGCAGCCCGATCGGGACAGGGGATTCACCCCTCCACTTT
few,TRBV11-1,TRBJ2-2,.,CASSSFSGGGAAEWELFF,TGTGCCAGCAGCTCTTTTTCGGGCGGCGGGGCAGCAGAGTGGGAGCTGTTTTTT
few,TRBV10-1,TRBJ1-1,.,CASRKTGTEAFF,TGCGCCAGCAGAAAAACGGGCACTGAAGCTTTCTTT
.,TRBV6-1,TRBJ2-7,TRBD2,CASTSGGNSYEQYF,TGTGCCAGCACTAGCGGGGGAAACTCCTACGAGCAGTACTTC
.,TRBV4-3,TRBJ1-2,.,CASSQDSGTYGYTF,TGCGCCAGCAGCCAAGATTCGGGGACTTATGGCTACACCTTC
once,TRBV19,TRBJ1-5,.,CASSRGGGAGEAGSNQPQHF,TGTGCCAGTAGTAGAGGAGGGGGGGCAGGGGAGGCTGGTAGCAATCAGCCCCAGCATTTT
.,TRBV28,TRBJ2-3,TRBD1,CASSLCIRDRVSLTDTQYF,TGTGCCAGCAGTTTATGTATTAGGGACAGGGTCTCGTTAACAGATACGCAGTATTTT